Here is one T cell receptor beta chain with its context. The target of this receptor is not known. No clone much larger than this one lies a single base away; base qualities are absent. This sample also contains other DNA sequences that code for the same CDR3. This sample was included in a study of blood T cell repertoires in COVID-19 (dated by TCRdb to 2020 to 2022). About the investigation overall: Samples covering the acute and convalescent phases of COVID-19 were provided by collaborators in the United States, Italy and Spain. The material from the prospective study consisted of cDNA or gDNA derived from T cells, B-cell-depleted T cells, or PBMCs. Deeply sampled blood TCRbeta repertoires from subjects exposed to, actively infected with, or recovered from COVID-19 were included in the dataset. The repertoires were released in a freely available public database intended as a resource for research on the immune response to SARS-CoV-2. The samples were drawn from the first 160 participants of the ongoing ImmuneRACE study and from 950 to 1,500 subjects provided by 6 global collaborators. Nearly every sample came with metadata listing a de-identified subject ID, COVID-19 status, age in years and sex. Where available, HLA class I and class II types were taken from metadata supplied by the sample provider and were not determined by assay-based typing.

Trimming accounts for 4 bases at V and 5 bases at J, while the number of junction bases matched to no gene is 5. CDR1 and CDR2 (MNHEY, SVGAGI) derive from the germline V gene. The CDR3 starts with the cysteine, ends with the phenylalanine, and has 14 residues. The read is trimmed to its CDR3 DNA, 42 bases read in frame from base 1. Each collaborating institution followed its own protocols to collect whole blood in K2EDTA tubes. For TCRbeta analysis, collaborators shipped samples in one of three forms: frozen whole blood, isolated PBMCs, or DNA extracted from either of those sample types. TCRbeta CDR3 regions were amplified from genomic DNA by means of the immunoSEQ Assay, a bias-controlled multiplex PCR. The source study handled its data this way. The number of nucleated cells in each sample was estimated from the amplification of reference gene primers within the assay. To quantify the absolute abundance of each unique TCRbeta CDR3 rearrangement, sequence reads were collapsed and filtered. For each sample, productive Simpson clonality was calculated as the square root of Simpson's diversity index across productive rearrangements. Entries here come from immuneACCESS through TCRdb and include only in-frame sequences with V and J called. Some clones fail to appear in such tables; in the studies checked, an unresolved V gene covers under half of the shortfall, and the cause of the remainder is unknown. That table is the source of V, J and clone size, and D and trimming were worked out from the DNA. The sample table contains 60,000 to 85,000 clones; only one count was recorded for approximately 83% of them. The ten largest account for roughly 12% of the sample.

The investigation overall reported the following: The quantity of clinical and demographic metadata differed by source and by participant and was supplied without curation.

This sequence uses TRBV6-5 and TRBJ1-2; 9 bases in the middle match TRBD1. This clonotype was sampled from a human donor in a cohort sampled during active COVID-19. Sequencing input: peripheral blood. The DNA sequence reads TGTGCCAGCAGTTCTCCCGGGACAGGGTATGGCTACACCTTC. This yields the protein CASSSPGTGYGYTF.